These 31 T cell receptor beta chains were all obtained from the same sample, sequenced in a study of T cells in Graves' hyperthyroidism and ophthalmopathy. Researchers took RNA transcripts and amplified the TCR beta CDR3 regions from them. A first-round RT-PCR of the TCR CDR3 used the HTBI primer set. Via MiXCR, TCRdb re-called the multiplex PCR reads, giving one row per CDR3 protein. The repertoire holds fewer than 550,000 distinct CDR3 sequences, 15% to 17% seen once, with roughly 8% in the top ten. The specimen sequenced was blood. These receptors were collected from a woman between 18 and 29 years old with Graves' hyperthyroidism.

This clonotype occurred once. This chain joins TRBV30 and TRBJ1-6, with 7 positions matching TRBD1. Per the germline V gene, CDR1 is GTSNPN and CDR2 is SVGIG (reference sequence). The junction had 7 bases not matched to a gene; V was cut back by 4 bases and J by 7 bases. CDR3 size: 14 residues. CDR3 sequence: CAWKSRTGNSPLHF. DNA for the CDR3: TGTGCCTGGAAGTCGCGGACAGGCAATTCACCCCTCCACTTT.

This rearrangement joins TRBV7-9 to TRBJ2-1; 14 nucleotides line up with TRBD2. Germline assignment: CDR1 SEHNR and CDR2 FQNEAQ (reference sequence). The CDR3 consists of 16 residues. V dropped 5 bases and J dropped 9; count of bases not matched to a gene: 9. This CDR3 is CASSGGGLAGAGEQFF. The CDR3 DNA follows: TGTGCCAGCAGCGGGGGGGGACTAGCGGGAGCTGGTGAGCAGTTCTTC.

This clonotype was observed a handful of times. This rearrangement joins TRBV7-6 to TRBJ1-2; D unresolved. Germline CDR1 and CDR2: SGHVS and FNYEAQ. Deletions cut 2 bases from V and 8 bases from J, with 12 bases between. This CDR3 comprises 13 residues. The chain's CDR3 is CASSLTNLGGYTF. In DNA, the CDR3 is TGTGCCAGCAGCTTAACGAATTTGGGCGGCTACACCTTC.

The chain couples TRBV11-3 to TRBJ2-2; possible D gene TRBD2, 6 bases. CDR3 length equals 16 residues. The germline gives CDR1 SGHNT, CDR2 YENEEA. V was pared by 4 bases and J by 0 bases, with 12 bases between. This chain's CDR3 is CASSSRGRSNTGELFF. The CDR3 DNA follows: TGTGCCAGCAGCTCCCGGGGGAGATCGAACACCGGGGAGCTGTTTTTT.

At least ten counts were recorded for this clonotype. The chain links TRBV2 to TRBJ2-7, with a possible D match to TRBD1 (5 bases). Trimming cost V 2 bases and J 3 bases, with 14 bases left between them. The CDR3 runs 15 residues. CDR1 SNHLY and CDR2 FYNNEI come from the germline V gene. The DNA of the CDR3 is TGTGCCAGCAGTGAATTTCTGGGGCCTAGCTACGAGCAGTACTTC. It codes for CASSEFLGPSYEQYF.

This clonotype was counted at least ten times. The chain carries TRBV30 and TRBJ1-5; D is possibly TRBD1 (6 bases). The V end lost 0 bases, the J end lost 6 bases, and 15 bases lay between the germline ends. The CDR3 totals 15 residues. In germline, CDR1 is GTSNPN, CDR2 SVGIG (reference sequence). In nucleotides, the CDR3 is TGTGCCTGGAGTGTAGGGTCCAGGGGAGGTCAGCCCCAGCATTTT. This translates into CAWSVGSRGGQPQHF.

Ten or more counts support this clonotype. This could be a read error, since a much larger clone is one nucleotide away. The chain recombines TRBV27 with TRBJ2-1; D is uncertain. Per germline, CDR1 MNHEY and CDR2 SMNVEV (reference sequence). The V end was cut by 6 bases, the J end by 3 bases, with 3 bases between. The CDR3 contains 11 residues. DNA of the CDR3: TGTGCCAGCAGCAACTACAATGAGCAGTTCTTC. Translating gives CASSNYNEQFF.

CDR3 protein: CASSLLLAEPYEQYF. DNA of the CDR3: TGTGCCAGCAGCTTGTTGCTAGCGGAACCCTACGAGCAGTACTTC. V gene TRBV5-6 combines with J gene TRBJ2-7; 7 nucleotides agree with TRBD2. Germline CDR1 SGHDT, CDR2 YYEEEE. There are 15 residues in the CDR3. Trimming at V came to 1 base and at J to 2 bases, leaving 6 bases not matched to a gene.

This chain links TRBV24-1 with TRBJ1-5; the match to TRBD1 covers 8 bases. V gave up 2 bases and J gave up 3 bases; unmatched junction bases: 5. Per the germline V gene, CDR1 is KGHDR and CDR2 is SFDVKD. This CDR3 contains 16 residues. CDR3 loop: CATSDSRTGTNQPQHF. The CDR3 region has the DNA TGTGCCACCAGTGATTCCCGGACAGGGACCAATCAGCCCCAGCATTTT.

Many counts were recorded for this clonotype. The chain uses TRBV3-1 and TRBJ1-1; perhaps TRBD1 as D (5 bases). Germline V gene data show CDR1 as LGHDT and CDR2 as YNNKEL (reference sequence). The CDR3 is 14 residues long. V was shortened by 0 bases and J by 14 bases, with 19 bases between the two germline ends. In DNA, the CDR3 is TGTGCCAGCAGCCAAGATTTGGCAGGTCGACAGCTATTCTTT. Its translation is CASSQDLAGRQLFF.

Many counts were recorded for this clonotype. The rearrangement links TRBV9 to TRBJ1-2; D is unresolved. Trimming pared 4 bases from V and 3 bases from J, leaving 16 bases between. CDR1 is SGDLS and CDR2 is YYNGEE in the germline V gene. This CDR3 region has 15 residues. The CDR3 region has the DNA TGTGCCAGCAGCCTCGACGGCGCCGTGGACTATGGCTACACCTTC. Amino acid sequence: CASSLDGAVDYGYTF.

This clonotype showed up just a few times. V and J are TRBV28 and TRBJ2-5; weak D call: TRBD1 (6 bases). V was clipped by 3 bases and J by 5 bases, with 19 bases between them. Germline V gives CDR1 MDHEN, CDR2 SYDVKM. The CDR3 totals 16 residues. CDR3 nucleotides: TGTGCCAGCAGTTTTTCAACAGGGCGAGATGACGAGACCCAGTACTTC. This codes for CASSFSTGRDDETQYF.

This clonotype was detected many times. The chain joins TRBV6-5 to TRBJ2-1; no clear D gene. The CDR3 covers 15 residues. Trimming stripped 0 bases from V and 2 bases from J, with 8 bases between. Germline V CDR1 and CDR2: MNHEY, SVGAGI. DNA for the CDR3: TGTGCCAGCAGTTACTCGCCCGCAGCCTACAATGAGCAGTTCTTC. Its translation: CASSYSPAAYNEQFF.

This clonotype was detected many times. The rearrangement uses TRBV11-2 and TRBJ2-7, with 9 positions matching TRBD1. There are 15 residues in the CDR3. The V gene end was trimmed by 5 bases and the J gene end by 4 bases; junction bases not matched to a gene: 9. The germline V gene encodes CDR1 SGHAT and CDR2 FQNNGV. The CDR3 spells CASSPGQGLLYEQYF. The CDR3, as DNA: TGTGCCAGCAGCCCAGGACAGGGGTTATTATACGAGCAGTACTTC.

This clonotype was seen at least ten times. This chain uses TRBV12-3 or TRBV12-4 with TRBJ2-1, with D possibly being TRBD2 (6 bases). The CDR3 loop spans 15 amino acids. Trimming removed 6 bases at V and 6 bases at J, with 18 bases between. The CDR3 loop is CASRWGDSSSNEQFF. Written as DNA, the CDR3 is TGTGCCAGCAGGTGGGGGGATAGTAGTTCCAATGAGCAGTTCTTC.

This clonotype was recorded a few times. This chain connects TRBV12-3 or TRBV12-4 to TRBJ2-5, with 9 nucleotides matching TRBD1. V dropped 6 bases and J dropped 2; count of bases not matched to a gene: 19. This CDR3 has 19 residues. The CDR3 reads CASSRGTGNTGELQETQYF. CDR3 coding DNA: TGTGCCAGCAGCCGGGGGACAGGGAACACCGGGGAGCTGCAAGAGACCCAGTACTTC.

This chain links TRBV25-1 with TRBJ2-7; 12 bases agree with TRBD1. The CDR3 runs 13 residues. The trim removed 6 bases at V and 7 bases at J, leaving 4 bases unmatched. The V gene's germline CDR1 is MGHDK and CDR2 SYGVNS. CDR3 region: CASRGQGAGEQYF. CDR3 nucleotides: TGTGCCAGCAGGGGACAGGGGGCGGGGGAGCAGTACTTC.

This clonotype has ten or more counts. CDR3: CASSPLAGTGTTEAFF. The CDR3 region has the DNA TGCGCCAGCAGCCCACTCGCCGGGACAGGGACCACTGAAGCTTTCTTT. V is TRBV5-1 and J is TRBJ1-1; 9 bases agree with TRBD1. The V gene end was trimmed by 4 bases and the J gene end by 4 bases; junction bases not matched to a gene: 11. The length of the CDR3 is 16 residues. Looked up from germline, CDR1 is SGHRS and CDR2 is YFSETQ.

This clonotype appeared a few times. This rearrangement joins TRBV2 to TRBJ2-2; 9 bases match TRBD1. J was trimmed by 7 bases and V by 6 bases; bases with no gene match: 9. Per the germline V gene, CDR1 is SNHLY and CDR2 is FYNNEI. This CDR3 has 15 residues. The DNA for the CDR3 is TGTGCCAGCAGGAACAGGGGGCGGGAAGGCGGGGAGCTGTTTTTT. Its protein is CASRNRGREGGELFF.

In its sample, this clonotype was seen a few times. CDR3 amino acids: CSPISGFRQFF. The CDR3 nucleotides are TGCAGCCCGATTTCGGGATTTCGGCAGTTCTTC. The chain uses TRBV29-1 and TRBJ2-1, with D possibly being TRBD2 (5 bases). CDR1 and CDR2 (germline): SQVTM, ANQGSEA. V gave up 8 bases and J gave up 12 bases, with 17 bases separating them. This CDR3 region has 11 residues.

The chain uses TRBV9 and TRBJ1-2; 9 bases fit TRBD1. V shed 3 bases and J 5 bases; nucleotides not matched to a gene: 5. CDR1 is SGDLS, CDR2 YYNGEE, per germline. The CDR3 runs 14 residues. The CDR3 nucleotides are TGTGCCAGCAGCGCAGGGGACAGGGTTTATGGCTACACCTTC. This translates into CASSAGDRVYGYTF.

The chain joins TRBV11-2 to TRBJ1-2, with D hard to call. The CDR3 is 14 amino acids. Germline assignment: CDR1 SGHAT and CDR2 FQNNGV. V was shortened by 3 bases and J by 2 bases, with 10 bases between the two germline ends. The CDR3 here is CASSLERANYGYTF. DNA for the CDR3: TGTGCCAGCAGCTTGGAAAGGGCGAACTATGGCTACACCTTC.

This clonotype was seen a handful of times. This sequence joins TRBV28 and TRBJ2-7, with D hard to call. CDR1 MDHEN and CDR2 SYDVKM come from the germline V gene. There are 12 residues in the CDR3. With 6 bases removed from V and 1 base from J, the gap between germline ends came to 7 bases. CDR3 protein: CASRLRSYEQYF. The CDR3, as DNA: TGTGCCAGCAGGCTCCGGTCCTACGAGCAGTACTTC.

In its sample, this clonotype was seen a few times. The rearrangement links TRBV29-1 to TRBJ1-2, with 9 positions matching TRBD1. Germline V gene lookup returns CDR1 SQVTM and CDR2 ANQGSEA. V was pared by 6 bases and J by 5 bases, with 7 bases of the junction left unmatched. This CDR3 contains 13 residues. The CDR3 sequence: CSVPGTGFYGYTF. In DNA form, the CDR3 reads TGCAGCGTACCCGGGACAGGGTTTTATGGCTACACCTTC.

The CDR3 bases are TGTGCCAGCATGCTGTCCGCAACTAATGAAAAACTGTTTTTT. As protein: CASMLSATNEKLFF. The chain couples TRBV5-6 to TRBJ1-4; D is unresolved. The CDR3 loop spans 14 amino acids. The germline V gene encodes CDR1 SGHDT and CDR2 YYEEEE. Trimming took off 6 bases at V and 0 bases at J, with 9 bases between the two ends.

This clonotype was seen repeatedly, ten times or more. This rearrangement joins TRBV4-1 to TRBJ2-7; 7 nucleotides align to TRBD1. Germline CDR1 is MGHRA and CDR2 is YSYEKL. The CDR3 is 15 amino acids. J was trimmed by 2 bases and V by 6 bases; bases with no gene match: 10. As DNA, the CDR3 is TGCGCCAGCAGTCTCCAGGACAGGCCGACCTACGAGCAGTACTTC. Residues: CASSLQDRPTYEQYF.

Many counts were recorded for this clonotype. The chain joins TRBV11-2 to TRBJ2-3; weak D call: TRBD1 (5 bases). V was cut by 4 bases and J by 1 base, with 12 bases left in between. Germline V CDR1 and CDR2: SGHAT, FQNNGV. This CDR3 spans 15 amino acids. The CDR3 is CASSYQTEGTDTQYF. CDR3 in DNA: TGTGCCAGCAGCTACCAGACAGAGGGCACAGATACGCAGTATTTT.

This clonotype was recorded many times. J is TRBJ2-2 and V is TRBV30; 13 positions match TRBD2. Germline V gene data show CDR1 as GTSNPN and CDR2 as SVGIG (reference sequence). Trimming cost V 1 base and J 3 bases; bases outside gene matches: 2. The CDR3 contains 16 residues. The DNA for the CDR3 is TGTGCCTGGAGTGGAGGACTAGCGGGGGACACCGGGGAGCTGTTTTTT. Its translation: CAWSGGLAGDTGELFF.

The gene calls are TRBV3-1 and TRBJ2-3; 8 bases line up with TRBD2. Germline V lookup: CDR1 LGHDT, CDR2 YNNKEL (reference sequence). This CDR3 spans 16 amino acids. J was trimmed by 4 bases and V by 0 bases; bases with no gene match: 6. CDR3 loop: CASSQDGGGGADTQYF. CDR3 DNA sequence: TGTGCCAGCAGCCAAGACGGGGGGGGCGGCGCAGATACGCAGTATTTT.

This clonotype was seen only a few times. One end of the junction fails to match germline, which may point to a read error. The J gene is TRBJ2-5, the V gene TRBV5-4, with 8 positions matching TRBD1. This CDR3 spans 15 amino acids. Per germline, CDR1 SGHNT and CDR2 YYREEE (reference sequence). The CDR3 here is CASSRATGAQETQYF. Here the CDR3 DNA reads TGCGCCAGCAGCCGAGCGACAGGGGCCCAAGAGACCCAGTACTTC.

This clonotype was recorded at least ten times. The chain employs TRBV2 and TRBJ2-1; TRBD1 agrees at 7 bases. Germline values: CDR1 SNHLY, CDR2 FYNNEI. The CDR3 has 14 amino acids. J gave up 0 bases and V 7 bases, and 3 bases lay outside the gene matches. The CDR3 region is CASTWDSSYNEQFF. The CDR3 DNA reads TGTGCCAGCACTTGGGACAGCTCCTACAATGAGCAGTTCTTC.